The entry below describes one TCR beta chain. This may be a read error: a much more frequent sequence differs by one nucleotide. The source of the sample is a study of tumor and adjacent non-tumor tissue in lung cancer. No cell sorting was done before RNA was extracted from the tissue. Distant lung tissue was collected more than 3 cm away from the tumor edge. A modified ARM-PCR protocol with three rounds of nested PCR amplified TCRbeta. One entry per CDR3 protein results from TCRdb running MiXCR on the multiplex PCR reads. The table has some 99,000 distinct CDR3 sequences, about 63% seen once. Germline CDR1 SQVTM, CDR2 ANQGSEA. This CDR3 has 14 amino acids. With V trimmed by 5 bases and J by 9 bases, 15 bases remained unmatched.

The chain recombines TRBV29-1 with TRBJ1-2; TRBD1 aligns across 7 bases. The sample comprised distant non-tumor lung tissue. This TCR derives from a man aged 60 to 69 with non-small cell lung cancer. CDR3 loop: CSVPGTATRGCYTF. The DNA of the CDR3 is TGCAGCGTTCCCGGGACAGCGACCCGCGGTTGCTACACCTTC.